The TCR beta chain under discussion was sequenced for a study of T-cell reconstitution after alpha-beta-depleted transplantation in children. This clonotype qualifies as medium-sized. With V trimmed by 1 base and J by 4 bases, 3 bases remained unmatched. The germline V gene encodes CDR1 SGHTA and CDR2 FQGNSA. The CDR3 has 14 residues. Unique molecular identifiers tagged the TCRbeta library. TCRdb reprocessed the PCR reads via MiXCR and lists one record per CDR3 protein. The table has 7,000 or so distinct CDR3 sequences, approximately 5.6% seen once; the top ten hold roughly 20%. V gene TRBV7-2 combines with J gene TRBJ2-5; 7 bases align to TRBD1. Sequences were derived from PBMCs, mostly from graft donor cells, sampled 180 days after TCRalphabeta/CD19-depleted stem cell transplant. The TCR was taken from a child under two years old who had a stem cell transplant for acute myeloid leukemia, so the T cells may come from the graft donor. The CDR3 reads CASSLEYRGETQYF. The CDR3 nucleotides read TGTGCCAGCAGCTTAGAATACAGGGGAGAGACCCAGTACTTC.